The next 21 T cell receptor beta chains were all read from a single sample in a study of T cells in Graves' hyperthyroidism and ophthalmopathy. Researchers took RNA transcripts and amplified the TCR beta CDR3 regions from them. The HTBI primer set served for first-round RT-PCR of the TCR CDR3. Using its own MiXCR run on the multiplex PCR reads, TCRdb lists one record per CDR3 protein. The sample consists of about 250,000 distinct CDR3 sequences, around 24% of them appearing once. The sample comprised blood. The receptors were gathered from a woman aged 40 to 49 with Graves' ophthalmopathy.

This rearrangement joins TRBV4-1 to TRBJ2-7; 10 nucleotides agree with TRBD2. Germline assignment: CDR1 MGHRA and CDR2 YSYEKL. Trimming at V came to 1 base and at J to 12 bases, leaving 12 bases not matched to a gene. This CDR3 spans 15 amino acids. The CDR3 region has the DNA TGCGCCAGCAGCCAAGTGTCCCTAGCGGGAGACGGTCTGTACTTC. The encoded protein is CASSQVSLAGDGLYF.

J is TRBJ1-1 and V is TRBV9; no reliable D call. Germline lookup yields CDR1 SGDLS and CDR2 YYNGEE. Trimming took off 4 bases at V and 7 bases at J, with 14 bases between the two ends. This CDR3 contains 13 residues. CDR3 DNA: TGTGCCAGCAGCCTAGACCCAGGCGTTGAAGCTTTCTTT. It translates to CASSLDPGVEAFF.

The gene calls are TRBV6-1 and TRBJ2-7, with D possibly being TRBD2 (5 bases). The V gene lost 2 bases and the J gene lost 7 bases, with 12 bases spanning the gap. CDR1 is MNHNS and CDR2 is SASEGT in the germline V gene. This CDR3 spans 13 amino acids. CDR3 amino acids: CASSEPPSGEQYF. The DNA for the CDR3 is TGTGCCAGCAGTGAACCTCCTTCGGGGGAGCAGTACTTC.

This clonotype has only a few counts. Germline and junction disagree at one end, which may indicate a read error. The rearrangement links TRBV4-1 to TRBJ1-2, with 9 bases matching TRBD1. CDR3 length equals 17 residues. The germline gives CDR1 MGHRA, CDR2 YSYEKL. DNA for the CDR3: TGCGCCAGCAGCCAAGTACCAGGAGCAGGGACAGGGAGGGGCTACAGCTTC. This sequence encodes CASSQVPGAGTGRGYSF.

In this sample, this clonotype turned up many times. The chain uses TRBV6-5 and TRBJ2-7, with TRBD1 matching 7 bases. V shed 0 bases, J shed 3 bases, and the junction held 5 bases outside the gene matches. CDR3 length: 15 residues. Germline values: CDR1 MNHEY, CDR2 SVGAGI. Here the CDR3 reads CASSYSRGIGYEQYF. Written as DNA, the CDR3 is TGTGCCAGCAGTTACTCCAGGGGGATCGGCTACGAGCAGTACTTC.

There are many counts of this clonotype. The V call is TRBV15, the J call TRBJ2-5; weak D call: TRBD2 (5 bases). Germline assignment: CDR1 LNHNV and CDR2 YYDKDF (reference sequence). The CDR3 is 15 residues long. The V and J ends lost 2 bases and 2 bases respectively, with 12 bases between them. The DNA for the CDR3 is TGTGCCACCAGCAGAACTAATAGCGTTCAAGAGACCCAGTACTTC. It translates to CATSRTNSVQETQYF. The whole variable domain, filled in from reference TRBV15 and TRBJ2-5, reads DAMVIQNPRYQVTQFGKPVTLSCSQTLNHNVMYWYQQKSSQAPKLLFHYYDKDFNNEADTPDNFQSRRPNTSFCFLDIRSPGLGDTAMYLCATSRTNSVQETQYFGPGTRLLVL.

This clonotype was picked up many times. This chain's CDR3 is CASSRRDRGGNTIYF. CDR3 DNA: TGTGCCAGCAGCAGGCGGGACAGGGGGGGAAACACCATATATTTT. The chain has TRBV6-5 and TRBJ1-3, with 11 bases matching TRBD1. V trimming: 6 bases; J trimming: 4 bases; junction bases outside the gene matches: 5. This CDR3 is built from 15 residues. Germline CDR1 is MNHEY and CDR2 is SVGAGI.

This clonotype was seen repeatedly, ten times or more. V usage is TRBV5-1 and J usage is TRBJ2-7; D uncertain. Trimming took 0 bases from V and 3 from J, leaving 7 bases between them. The germline CDR1 and CDR2 sequences are SGHRS and YFSETQ. The CDR3 is 13 residues long. CDR3 sequence: CASSLEGGYEQYF. The CDR3 region has the DNA TGCGCCAGCAGCTTGGAGGGCGGCTACGAGCAGTACTTC.

The J gene is TRBJ2-7, the V gene TRBV28; possible D gene TRBD1, 6 bases. This CDR3 has 14 amino acids. The V end lost 6 bases, the J end lost 5 bases, and 17 bases lay between the germline ends. Germline lookup yields CDR1 MDHEN and CDR2 SYDVKM. CDR3 bases: TGTGCCAGCAGCTTACTTCAGGGGAGCCACGAGCAGTACTTC. It specifies CASSLLQGSHEQYF.

This clonotype has ten or more counts. The chain couples TRBV7-9 to TRBJ2-7; no definite D call. The CDR3 has 14 residues. Germline CDR1 is SEHNR and CDR2 is FQNEAQ (reference sequence). Trimming cost V 4 bases and J 1 base, with 11 bases left between them. The CDR3 loop is CASSSPLHSYEQYF. DNA of the CDR3: TGTGCCAGCAGCTCCCCCCTCCATTCCTACGAGCAGTACTTC.

This clonotype was seen many times. V gene TRBV7-2 combines with J gene TRBJ1-1; D is uncertain. The CDR3 loop spans 15 amino acids. Per germline, CDR1 SGHTA and CDR2 FQGNSA. With 2 bases removed from V and 2 bases from J, the gap between germline ends came to 12 bases. CDR3 in DNA: TGTGCCAGCAGCTTACCCCCGGCGGGTAACACTGAAGCTTTCTTT. It encodes CASSLPPAGNTEAFF.

In this sample, this clonotype turned up many times. V gene TRBV6-5 combines with J gene TRBJ2-2, with TRBD2 identical over 8 bases. The CDR3 totals 13 residues. Germline loops: CDR1 MNHEY, CDR2 SVGAGI. The trim removed 11 bases at V and 4 bases at J, leaving 6 bases unmatched. The CDR3 loop is CAAGLVGTGELFF. For the CDR3, the DNA is TGTGCCGCGGGACTAGTTGGCACCGGGGAGCTGTTTTTT.

This clonotype showed up many times. The chain recombines TRBV3-1 with TRBJ2-7; no reliable D call. CDR3 size: 14 residues. From germline, CDR1 is LGHDT and CDR2 YNNKEL (reference sequence). V was trimmed by 4 bases and J by 0 bases, leaving 10 bases between them. The DNA for the CDR3 is TGTGCCAGCAGCCCTAATCGATTCTCCTACGAGCAGTACTTC. Residues: CASSPNRFSYEQYF.

This clonotype has a count of ten or more. V is TRBV28 and J is TRBJ1-5, with TRBD1 matching over 8 bases. Germline CDR1 is MDHEN and CDR2 is SYDVKM. After removal of 6 bases from V and 1 base from J, the junction contained 5 bases not matched to a gene. This CDR3 has 15 amino acids. The DNA of the CDR3 is TGTGCCAGCAGCACACAGGGGGTGAGCAATCAGCCCCAGCATTTT. Translated: CASSTQGVSNQPQHF.

In its sample, this clonotype was seen many times. The chain recombines TRBV6-5 with TRBJ2-7, with D possibly TRBD1 on 6 matching bases. Germline V CDR1 and CDR2: MNHEY, SVGAGI. V was pared by 0 bases and J by 1 base, with 13 bases between. This CDR3 is 16 amino acids long. For the CDR3, the DNA is TGTGCCAGCAGTTACTCGTGGCAGGGGAAATCCTACGAGCAGTACTTC. Translating gives CASSYSWQGKSYEQYF.

This clonotype was recorded once. The J gene is TRBJ2-7, the V gene TRBV28; no firm D call. The germline V gene has CDR1 MDHEN and CDR2 SYDVKM. This CDR3 comprises 14 residues. The V and J ends lost 6 bases and 2 bases respectively, with 14 bases between them. The CDR3 sequence: CASSLLGVTYEQYF. For the CDR3, the DNA is TGTGCCAGCAGCTTACTTGGGGTTACCTACGAGCAGTACTTC.

This clonotype was seen at least ten times. V usage is TRBV29-1 and J usage is TRBJ1-2, with 9 bases identical to TRBD1. V lost 5 bases to trimming and J lost 6 bases; unmatched junction nucleotides: 1. The length of the CDR3 is 11 residues. Germline loops: CDR1 SQVTM, CDR2 ANQGSEA. The CDR3 is CSVWTGDGYTF. The CDR3 nucleotides are TGCAGCGTTTGGACAGGGGATGGCTACACCTTC.

This clonotype was detected many times. V usage is TRBV4-1 and J usage is TRBJ2-5; 10 positions agree with TRBD2. Germline loops: CDR1 MGHRA, CDR2 YSYEKL. Unmatched junction bases numbered 12, after V lost 1 base and J lost 4 bases. The CDR3 is 18 residues long. This chain's CDR3 is CASSQVGLAGVKGETQYF. Written as DNA, the CDR3 is TGCGCCAGCAGCCAAGTAGGTCTAGCGGGAGTTAAGGGAGAGACCCAGTACTTC.

The V gene is TRBV7-2, the J gene TRBJ2-5; 10 bases are shared with TRBD2. This CDR3 is 15 amino acids long. Germline assignment: CDR1 SGHTA and CDR2 FQGNSA. Trimming took 4 bases from V and 4 from J; bases not matched to a gene: 6. CDR3 coding DNA: TGTGCCAGCAGCTCTACTAGCGGGGTTGGAGAGACCCAGTACTTC. The encoded protein is CASSSTSGVGETQYF.

This chain joins TRBV7-9 and TRBJ1-1; D uncertain. Trimming cost V 4 bases and J 8 bases, with 11 bases left between them. The CDR3 length is 12 residues. Germline CDR1 is SEHNR and CDR2 is FQNEAQ (reference sequence). The CDR3 DNA follows: TGTGCCAGCAGCTCCGGGAGTCGGGAAGCTTTCTTT. Encoded protein: CASSSGSREAFF.

This clonotype was detected ten times or more. The chain carries TRBV12-3 or TRBV12-4 and TRBJ2-7, with D perhaps TRBD2 (5 bases). The length of the CDR3 is 13 residues. V was clipped by 7 bases and J by 3 bases, with 13 bases between them. CDR3 DNA: TGTGCCAGCACCCGGACTGAGTACTACGAGCAGTACTTC. As protein: CASTRTEYYEQYF.